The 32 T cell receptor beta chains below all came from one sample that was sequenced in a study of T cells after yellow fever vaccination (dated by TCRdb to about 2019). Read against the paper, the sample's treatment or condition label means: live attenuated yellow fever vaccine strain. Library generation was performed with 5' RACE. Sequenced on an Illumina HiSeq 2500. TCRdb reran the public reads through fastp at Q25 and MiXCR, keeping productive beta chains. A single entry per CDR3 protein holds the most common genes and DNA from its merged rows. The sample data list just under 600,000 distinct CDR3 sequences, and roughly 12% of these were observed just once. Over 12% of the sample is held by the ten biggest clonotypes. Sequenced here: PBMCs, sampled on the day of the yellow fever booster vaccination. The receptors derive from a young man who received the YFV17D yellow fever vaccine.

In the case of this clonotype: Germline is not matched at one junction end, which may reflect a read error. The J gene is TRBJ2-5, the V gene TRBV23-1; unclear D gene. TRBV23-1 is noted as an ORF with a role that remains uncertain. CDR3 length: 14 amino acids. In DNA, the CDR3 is TGCGCCAGAAGTCAATCGAACAGCAGGCAGACCCAGTACTTC. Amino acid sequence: CARSQSNSRQTQYF.

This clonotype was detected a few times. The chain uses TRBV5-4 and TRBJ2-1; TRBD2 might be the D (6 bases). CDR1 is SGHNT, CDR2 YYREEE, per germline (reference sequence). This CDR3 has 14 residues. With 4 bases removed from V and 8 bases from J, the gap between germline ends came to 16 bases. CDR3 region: CASSVSTRGDEQFF. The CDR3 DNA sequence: TGTGCCAGCAGCGTATCGACTAGAGGTGATGAGCAGTTCTTC.

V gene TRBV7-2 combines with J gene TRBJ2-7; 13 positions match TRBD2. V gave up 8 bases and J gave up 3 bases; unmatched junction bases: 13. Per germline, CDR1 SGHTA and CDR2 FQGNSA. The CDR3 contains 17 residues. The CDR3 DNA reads TGTGCCAGCTGTCCCCGACTAGCGGGAGGTATAAGCTACGAGCAGTACTTC. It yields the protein CASCPRLAGGISYEQYF.

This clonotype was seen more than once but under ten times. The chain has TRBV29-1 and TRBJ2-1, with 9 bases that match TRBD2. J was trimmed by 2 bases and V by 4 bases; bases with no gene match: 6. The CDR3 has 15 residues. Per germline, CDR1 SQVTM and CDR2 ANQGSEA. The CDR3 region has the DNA TGCAGCGTTGGAGGTAGCGGGAGACCCTACAATGAGCAGTTCTTC. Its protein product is CSVGGSGRPYNEQFF.

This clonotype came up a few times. For the CDR3, the DNA is TGCAGCGTTGGAAGCGGGAGGAGTGCAGATACGCAGTATTTT. Translating gives CSVGSGRSADTQYF. The chain employs TRBV29-1 and TRBJ2-3, with 9 positions matching TRBD2. CDR3 length: 14 residues. Germline V CDR1 and CDR2: SQVTM, ANQGSEA. V gave up 4 bases and J gave up 4 bases; unmatched junction bases: 6.

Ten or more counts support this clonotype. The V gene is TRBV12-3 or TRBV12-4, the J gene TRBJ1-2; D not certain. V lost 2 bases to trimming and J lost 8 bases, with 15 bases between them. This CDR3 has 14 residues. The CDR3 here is CASSLSRETGGYTF. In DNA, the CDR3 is TGTGCCAGCAGTTTAAGCCGGGAGACTGGAGGCTACACCTTC.

The CDR3 sequence is CASSLDGRPAYNEQFF. DNA of the CDR3: TGTGCCAGCAGCTTAGACGGGAGACCCGCCTACAATGAGCAGTTCTTC. The chain uses TRBV7-9 and TRBJ2-1; maybe TRBD2 (6 bases). The germline V gene encodes CDR1 SEHNR and CDR2 FQNEAQ (reference sequence). V was cut by 1 base and J by 2 bases, with 12 bases left in between. This CDR3 has 16 residues.

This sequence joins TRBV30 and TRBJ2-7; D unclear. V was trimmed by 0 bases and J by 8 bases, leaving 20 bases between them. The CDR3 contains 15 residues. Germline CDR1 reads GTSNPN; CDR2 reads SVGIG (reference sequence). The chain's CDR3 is CAWSVQGVAGYKQYF. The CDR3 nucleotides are TGTGCCTGGAGTGTACAAGGCGTAGCCGGATATAAGCAGTACTTC.

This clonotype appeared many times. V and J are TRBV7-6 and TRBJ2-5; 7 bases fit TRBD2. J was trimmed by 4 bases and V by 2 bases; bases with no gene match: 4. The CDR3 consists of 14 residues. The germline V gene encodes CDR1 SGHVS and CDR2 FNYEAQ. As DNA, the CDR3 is TGTGCCAGCAGCTTAAGACTAGCTGGAGAGACCCAGTACTTC. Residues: CASSLRLAGETQYF. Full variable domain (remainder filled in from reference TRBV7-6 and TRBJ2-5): GAGVSQSPRYKVTKRGQDVALRCDPISGHVSLYWYRQALGQGPEFLTYFNYEAQQDKSGLPNDRFSAERPEGSISTLTIQRTEQRDSAMYRCASSLRLAGETQYFGPGTRLLVL.

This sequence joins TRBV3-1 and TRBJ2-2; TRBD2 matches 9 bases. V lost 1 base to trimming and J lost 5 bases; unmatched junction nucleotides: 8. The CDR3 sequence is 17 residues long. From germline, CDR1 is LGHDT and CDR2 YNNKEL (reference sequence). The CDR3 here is CASSQGIIAGVTGELFF. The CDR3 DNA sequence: TGTGCCAGCAGCCAAGGCATCATAGCGGGAGTTACCGGGGAGCTGTTTTTT.

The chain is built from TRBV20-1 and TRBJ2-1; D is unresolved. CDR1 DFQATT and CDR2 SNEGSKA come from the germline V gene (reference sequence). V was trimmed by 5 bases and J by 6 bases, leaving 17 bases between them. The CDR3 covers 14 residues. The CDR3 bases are TGCAGTGCTGGCTTGGGGATACGACGCAATGAGCAGTTCTTC. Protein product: CSAGLGIRRNEQFF.

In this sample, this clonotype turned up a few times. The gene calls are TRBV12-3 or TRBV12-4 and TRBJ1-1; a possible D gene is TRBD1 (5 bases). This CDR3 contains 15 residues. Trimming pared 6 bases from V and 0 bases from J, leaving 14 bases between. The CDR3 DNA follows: TGTGCCAGCAGATCCGCACAGGTGATGAACACTGAAGCTTTCTTT. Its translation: CASRSAQVMNTEAFF.

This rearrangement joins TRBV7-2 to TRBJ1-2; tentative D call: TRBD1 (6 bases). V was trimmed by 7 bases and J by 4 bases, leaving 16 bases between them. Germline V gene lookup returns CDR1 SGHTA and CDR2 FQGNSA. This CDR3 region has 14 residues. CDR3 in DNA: TGTGCCAGCACCACCCCCACAGGGCCCTATGGCTACACCTTC. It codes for CASTTPTGPYGYTF.

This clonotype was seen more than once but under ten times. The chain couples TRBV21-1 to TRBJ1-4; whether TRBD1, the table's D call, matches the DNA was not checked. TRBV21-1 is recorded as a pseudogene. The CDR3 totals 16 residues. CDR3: CASKTSRTGANEKLFF. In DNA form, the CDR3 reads TGTGCCAGCAAAACCTCCAGGACAGGGGCGAATGAAAAACTGTTTTTT.

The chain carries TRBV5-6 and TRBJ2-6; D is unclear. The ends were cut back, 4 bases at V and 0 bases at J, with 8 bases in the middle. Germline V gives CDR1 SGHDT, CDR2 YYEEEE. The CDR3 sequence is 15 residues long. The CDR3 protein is CASSPDLSGANVLTF. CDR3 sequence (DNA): TGTGCCAGCAGCCCCGACCTCTCTGGGGCCAACGTCCTGACTTTC.

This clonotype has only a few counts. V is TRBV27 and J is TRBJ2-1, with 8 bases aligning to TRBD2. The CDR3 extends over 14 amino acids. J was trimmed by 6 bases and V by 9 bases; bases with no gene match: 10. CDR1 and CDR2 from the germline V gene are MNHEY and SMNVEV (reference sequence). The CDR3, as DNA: TGTGCCAGACGGATGGGGCTAGCGGGCAATGAGCAGTTCTTC. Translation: CARRMGLAGNEQFF.

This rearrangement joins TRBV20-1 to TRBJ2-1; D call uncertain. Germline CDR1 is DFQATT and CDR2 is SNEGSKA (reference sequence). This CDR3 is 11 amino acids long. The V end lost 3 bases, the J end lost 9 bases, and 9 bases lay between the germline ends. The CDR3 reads CSASKGPEQFF. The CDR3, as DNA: TGCAGTGCTAGCAAGGGTCCTGAGCAGTTCTTC.

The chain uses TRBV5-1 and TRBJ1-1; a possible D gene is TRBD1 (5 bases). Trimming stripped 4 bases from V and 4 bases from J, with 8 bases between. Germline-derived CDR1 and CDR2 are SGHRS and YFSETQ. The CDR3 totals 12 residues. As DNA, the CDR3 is TGCGCCAGCAGCGCCGGGGGCACTGAAGCTTTCTTT. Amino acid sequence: CASSAGGTEAFF.

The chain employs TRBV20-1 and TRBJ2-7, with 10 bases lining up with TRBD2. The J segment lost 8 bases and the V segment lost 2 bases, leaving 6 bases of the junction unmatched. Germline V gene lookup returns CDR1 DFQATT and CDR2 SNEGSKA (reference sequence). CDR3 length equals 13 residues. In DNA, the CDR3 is TGCAGTGCTAGACGGACTAGCGGTTACAAGCAGTACTTC. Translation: CSARRTSGYKQYF.

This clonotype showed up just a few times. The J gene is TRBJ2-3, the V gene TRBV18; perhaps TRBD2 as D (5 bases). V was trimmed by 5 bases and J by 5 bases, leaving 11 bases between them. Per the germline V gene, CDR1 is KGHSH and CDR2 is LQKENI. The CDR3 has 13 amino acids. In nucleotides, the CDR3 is TGTGCCAGCTCAGGAGGCGCCGGAGATACGCAGTATTTT. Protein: CASSGGAGDTQYF. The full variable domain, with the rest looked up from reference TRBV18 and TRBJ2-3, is NAGVMQNPRHLVRRRGQEARLRCSPMKGHSHVYWYRQLPEEGLKFMVYLQKENIIDESGMPKERFSAEFPKEGPSILRIQQVVRGDSAAYFCASSGGAGDTQYFGPGTRLTVL.

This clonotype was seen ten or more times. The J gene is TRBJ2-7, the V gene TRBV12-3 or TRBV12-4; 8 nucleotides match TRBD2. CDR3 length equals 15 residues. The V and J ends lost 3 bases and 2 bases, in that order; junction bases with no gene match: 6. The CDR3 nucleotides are TGTGCCAGCAGTTTCACAGCGGGAGACACCTACGAGCAGTACTTC. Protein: CASSFTAGDTYEQYF.

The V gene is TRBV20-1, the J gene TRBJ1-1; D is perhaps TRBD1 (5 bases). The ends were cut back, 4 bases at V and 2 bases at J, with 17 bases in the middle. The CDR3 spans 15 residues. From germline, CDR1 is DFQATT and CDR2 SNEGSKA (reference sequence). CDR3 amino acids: CSANPTQGGNTEAFF. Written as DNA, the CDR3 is TGCAGTGCTAACCCTACGCAGGGAGGAAACACTGAAGCTTTCTTT.

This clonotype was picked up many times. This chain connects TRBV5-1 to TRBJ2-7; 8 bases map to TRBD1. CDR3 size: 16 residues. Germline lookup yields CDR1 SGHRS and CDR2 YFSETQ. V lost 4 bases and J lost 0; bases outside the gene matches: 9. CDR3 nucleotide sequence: TGCGCCAGCAGCCCTCAGGGGGCCGGGAGCTCCTACGAGCAGTACTTC. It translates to CASSPQGAGSSYEQYF.

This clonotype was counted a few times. The CDR3 loop reads CASTTGQGAYEQYF. In nucleotides, the CDR3 is TGTGCCAGCACCACGGGACAGGGGGCCTACGAGCAGTACTTC. The chain combines TRBV2 with TRBJ2-7, with 11 bases aligning to TRBD1. The CDR3 is 14 amino acids. After removal of 7 bases from V and 2 bases from J, the junction contained 4 bases not matched to a gene. CDR1 is SNHLY, CDR2 FYNNEI, per germline.

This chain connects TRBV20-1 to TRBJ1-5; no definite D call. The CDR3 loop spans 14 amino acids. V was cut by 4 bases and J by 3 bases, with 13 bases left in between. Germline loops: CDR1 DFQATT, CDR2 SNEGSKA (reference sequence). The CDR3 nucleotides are TGCAGTGCTAAGACCCTCGGGAACAATCAGCCCCAGCATTTT. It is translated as CSAKTLGNNQPQHF.

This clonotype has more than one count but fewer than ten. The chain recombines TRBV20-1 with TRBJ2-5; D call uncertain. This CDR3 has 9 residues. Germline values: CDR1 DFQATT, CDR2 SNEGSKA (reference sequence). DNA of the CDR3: TGCACCCCGAGGGAGACCCAGTACTTC. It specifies CTPRETQYF.

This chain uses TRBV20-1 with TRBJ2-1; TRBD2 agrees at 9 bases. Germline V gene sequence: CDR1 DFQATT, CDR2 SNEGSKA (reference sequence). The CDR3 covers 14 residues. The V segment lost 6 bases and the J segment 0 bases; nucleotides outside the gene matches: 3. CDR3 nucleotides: TGCAGTGCAAATAGCGGGAGCTCCTACAATGAGCAGTTCTTC. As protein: CSANSGSSYNEQFF.

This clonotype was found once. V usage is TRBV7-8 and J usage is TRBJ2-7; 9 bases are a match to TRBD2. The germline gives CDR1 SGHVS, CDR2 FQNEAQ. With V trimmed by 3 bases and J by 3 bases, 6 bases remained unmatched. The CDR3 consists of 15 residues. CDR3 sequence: CASSFGLAKGYEQYF. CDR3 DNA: TGTGCCAGCAGCTTTGGACTAGCGAAGGGCTACGAGCAGTACTTC.

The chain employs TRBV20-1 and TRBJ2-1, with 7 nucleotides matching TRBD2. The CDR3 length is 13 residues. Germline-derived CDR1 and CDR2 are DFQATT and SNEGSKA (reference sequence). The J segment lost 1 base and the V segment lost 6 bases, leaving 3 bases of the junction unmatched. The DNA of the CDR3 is TGCAGTGCCTCGGGACTATCCTACAATGAGCAGTTCTTC. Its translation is CSASGLSYNEQFF.

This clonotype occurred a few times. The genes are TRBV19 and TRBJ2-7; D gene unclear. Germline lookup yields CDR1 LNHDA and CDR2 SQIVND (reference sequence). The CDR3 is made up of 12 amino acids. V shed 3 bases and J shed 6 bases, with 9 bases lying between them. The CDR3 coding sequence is TGTGCCAGTAGTATCCAAGGGCGCGAGCAGTACTTC. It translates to CASSIQGREQYF.

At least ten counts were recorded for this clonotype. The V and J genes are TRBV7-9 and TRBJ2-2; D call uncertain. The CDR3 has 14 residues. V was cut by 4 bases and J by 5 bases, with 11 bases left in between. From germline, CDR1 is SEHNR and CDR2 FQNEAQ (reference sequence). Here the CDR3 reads CASSSNDLTGELFF. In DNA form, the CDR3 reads TGTGCCAGCAGCTCTAATGACTTAACCGGGGAGCTGTTTTTT.

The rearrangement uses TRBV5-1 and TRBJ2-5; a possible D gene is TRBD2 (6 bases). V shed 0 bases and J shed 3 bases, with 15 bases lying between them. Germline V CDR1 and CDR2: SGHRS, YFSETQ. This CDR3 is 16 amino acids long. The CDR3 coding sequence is TGCGCCAGCAGCTTGGTGGCGGGGAACGATGAAGAGACCCAGTACTTC. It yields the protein CASSLVAGNDEETQYF.